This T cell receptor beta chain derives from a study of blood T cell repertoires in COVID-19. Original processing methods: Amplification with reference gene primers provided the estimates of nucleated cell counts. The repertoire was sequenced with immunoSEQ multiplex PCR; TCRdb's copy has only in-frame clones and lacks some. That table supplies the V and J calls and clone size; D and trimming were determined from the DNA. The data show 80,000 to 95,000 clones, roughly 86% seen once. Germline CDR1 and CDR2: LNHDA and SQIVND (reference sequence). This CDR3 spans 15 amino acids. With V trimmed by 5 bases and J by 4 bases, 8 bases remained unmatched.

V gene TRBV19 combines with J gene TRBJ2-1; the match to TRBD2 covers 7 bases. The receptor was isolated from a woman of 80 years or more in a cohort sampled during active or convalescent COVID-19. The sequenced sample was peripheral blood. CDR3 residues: CASSPGGRVYNEQFF. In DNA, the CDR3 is TGTGCCAGTAGTCCCGGCGGGAGAGTATACAATGAGCAGTTCTTC.